Included here is one T cell receptor beta chain sequence, with context. Its target is not known. The germline gives CDR1 KGHSH, CDR2 LQKENI. The CDR3 length is 15 residues. V was trimmed by 1 base and J by 0 bases, leaving 9 bases between them. Clones were read by immunoSEQ multiplex PCR, and TCRdb kept only the in-frame ones, dropping some. The sample holds about 9,300 clones, roughly 90% seen once. The data derive from a study of STAT3 mutations in large granular lymphocyte leukemia. General study points: At least one immunodominant TCR beta clonotype appeared in every T-cell large granular lymphocyte leukemia patient. Differing intervals and regimens complicate linking therapy response to clone burden. Persisting codominant clonotypes may have hidden a small pathogenic clone.

V and J are TRBV18 and TRBJ1-2; D is uncertain. Material: peripheral blood mononuclear cells. The receptor was isolated from a man older than 75 with T-cell large granular lymphocyte leukemia. Some clones in this sample may be carry-over from other donors' samples. CDR3 loop: CASSPLEGANYGYTF. In DNA, the CDR3 is TGTGCCAGCTCACCACTCGAGGGAGCTAACTATGGCTACACCTTC.